This TCR beta chain was found in a study of T cell changes during pregnancy in multiple sclerosis. CDR1 and CDR2 (germline): SGHTA, FQGNSA. The CDR3 is 15 residues long. Trimming took off 1 base at V and 1 base at J, with 8 bases between the two ends. Here immunoSEQ multiplex PCR was the method, and the copy in TCRdb shows in-frame clones only, minus some. The sample lists more than 80,000 clones, 90% to 95% occurring once. The chain joins TRBV7-2 to TRBJ2-4; D is undetermined. Source: peripheral blood, taken in the second trimester of pregnancy. The source of this sequence is a female donor with multiple sclerosis, enrolled in a pregnancy study. CDR3 in amino acids: CASSLGVIAKNIQYF. The CDR3 DNA is TGTGCCAGCAGCTTAGGAGTGATTGCCAAAAACATTCAGTACTTC.